The entry below describes one T cell receptor beta chain. Generated by immunoSEQ multiplex PCR, the TCRdb table keeps only in-frame clones and is missing some. The sample has fewer than 250,000 clones, around 84% seen once; the top ten hold approximately 6.2%. This entry is derived from a study of blood T cell repertoires in COVID-19. Study overall: Samples taken during acute and convalescent COVID-19 were collected in the United States, Italy and Spain.

Cohorts were determined from participant-reported clinical history. Among Cohort 3 donors, those recovered had two negative PCRs, clearance, or symptom resolution. Germline CDR1 is LGHNA and CDR2 is YNFKEQ. The V and J ends lost 0 bases and 3 bases, in that order; junction bases with no gene match: 4. The CDR3 sequence is 16 residues long. The V gene is TRBV4-2, the J gene TRBJ2-2; 7 nucleotides agree with TRBD1. This sequence was found in a woman between 40 and 55 years old who had recovered from COVID-19. What was sequenced was PBMCs or T cells enriched from blood (not recorded which). The CDR3 reads CASSQDPDRHTGELFF. The CDR3 DNA reads TGTGCCAGCAGCCAAGACCCGGACAGGCACACCGGGGAGCTGTTTTTT.